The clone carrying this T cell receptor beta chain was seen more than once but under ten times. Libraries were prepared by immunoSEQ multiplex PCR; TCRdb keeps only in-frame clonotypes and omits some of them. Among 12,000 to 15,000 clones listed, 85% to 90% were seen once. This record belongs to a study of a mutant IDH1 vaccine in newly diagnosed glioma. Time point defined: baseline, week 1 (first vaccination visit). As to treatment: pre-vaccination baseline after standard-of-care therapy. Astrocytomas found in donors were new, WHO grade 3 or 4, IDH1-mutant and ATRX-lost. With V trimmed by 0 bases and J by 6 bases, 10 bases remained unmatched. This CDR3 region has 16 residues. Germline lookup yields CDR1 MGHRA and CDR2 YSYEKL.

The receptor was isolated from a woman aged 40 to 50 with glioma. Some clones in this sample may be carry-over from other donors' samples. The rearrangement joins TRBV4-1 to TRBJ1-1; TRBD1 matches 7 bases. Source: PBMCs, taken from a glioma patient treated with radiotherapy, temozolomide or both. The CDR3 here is CASSQDATGRRAEAFF. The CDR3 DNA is TGCGCCAGCAGCCAAGACGCGACAGGGCGGCGGGCTGAAGCTTTCTTT.